The entry below gives a single TCR beta chain sequence along with its context. This sample was taken from a study of T-cell reconstitution after alpha-beta-depleted transplantation in children. A TCRbeta library incorporating unique molecular identifiers was prepared. TCRdb reprocessed the PCR reads with MiXCR, giving one entry per CDR3 protein. The data contain about 610,000 distinct CDR3 sequences, roughly a tenth of them singletons. The CDR3 contains 13 residues. CDR1 SGHAT and CDR2 FQNNGV come from the germline V gene. V lost 3 bases and J 7 bases, leaving 11 bases between the germline ends. The TCR was taken from a human donor who donated a stem cell graft to a child with acute myeloid leukemia. The chain has TRBV11-2 and TRBJ2-3; D remains unclear. The sample was PBMCs from the stem cell graft donor, taken from the stem cell graft. CDR3 nucleotide sequence: TGTGCCAGCAGCTTTAACATGGAAAATACGCAGTATTTT. This encodes CASSFNMENTQYF.